Following are 10 T cell receptor beta chains from one sample sequenced in a study of immune characterization of retroperitoneal liposarcoma. Each CDR3 protein gets one entry after TCRdb re-called the PCR reads with MiXCR. The sample lists over 8,000 distinct CDR3 sequences, approximately 35% occurring once. Material for sequencing was tumor tissue. The receptor set was obtained from a female donor with retroperitoneal liposarcoma.

The V gene is TRBV12-3 or TRBV12-4, the J gene TRBJ2-2, with TRBD2 matching over 7 bases. This CDR3 contains 15 residues. Losses at the gene ends were 3 bases for V and 1 base for J; bases not matched to a gene: 2. CDR3: CASSLASGNTGELFF. The CDR3, as DNA: TGTGCCAGCAGTTTGGCTAGCGGGAACACCGGGGAGCTGTTTTTT.

The chain combines TRBV6-5 with TRBJ2-1, with TRBD2 matching 12 bases. Germline CDR1 MNHEY, CDR2 SVGAGI. The CDR3 has 14 residues. Trimming removed 4 bases from V and 9 bases from J; junction bases left unmatched: 4. DNA for the CDR3: TGTGCCAGCAGTTCTAGCGGGAGGGCCCCTGAGCAGTTCTTC. Amino acid sequence: CASSSSGRAPEQFF.

This clonotype was recorded a few times. This rearrangement joins TRBV6-1 to TRBJ2-1; 10 bases line up with TRBD2. The last part of the DNA fits TRBJ2-5 better; the J call may be wrong. Germline V gene lookup returns CDR1 MNHNS and CDR2 SASEGT. There are 15 residues in the CDR3. The CDR3: CASRDRTSGGETQYF. DNA of the CDR3: TGTGCCAGCAGGGATAGGACTAGCGGTGGAGAGACCCAGTACTTC.

This clonotype was counted a few times. One end of the junction does not line up with germline, which may come from a read error. V is TRBV12-3 or TRBV12-4 and J is TRBJ2-1; tentative D call: TRBD2 (5 bases). The CDR3 loop spans 12 amino acids. The CDR3 protein is CASSYSGSEKFF. CDR3 DNA sequence: TGTGCCAGCAGTTACTCTGGGAGTGAGAAGTTCTTC.

The sample holds many counts of this clonotype. The gene calls are TRBV11-3 and TRBJ2-1; D is possibly TRBD2 (5 bases). The germline V and J ends were trimmed by 5 bases and 7 bases, with 9 bases remaining between them. This CDR3 contains 12 residues. The V gene's germline CDR1 is SGHNT and CDR2 YENEEA. The CDR3 coding sequence is TGTGCCAGCAGCATTACTAGGAATGAGCAGTTCTTC. Protein: CASSITRNEQFF.

This clonotype was found a few times. The CDR3 nucleotides read TGTGCCAGCAGCCGGATGGGGGATACGCAGTATTTT. Its translation: CASSRMGDTQYF. The V and J genes are TRBV12-3 or TRBV12-4 and TRBJ2-3; no definite D call. V was clipped by 6 bases and J by 6 bases, with 10 bases between them. The CDR3 consists of 12 residues.

By proportion, this clonotype is medium-sized (0.01 to 0.1%). The rearrangement links TRBV6-1 to TRBJ2-5, with D unresolved. Germline CDR1 is MNHNS and CDR2 is SASEGT. The CDR3 totals 12 residues. V gave up 6 bases and J gave up 2 bases, with 7 bases separating them. In DNA form, the CDR3 reads TGTGCCAGCAGGCTGAATCAAGAGACCCAGTACTTC. Translated, it gives CASRLNQETQYF.

As for this clonotype: Compared with germline, one end of the junction differs, possibly owing to a read error. J is TRBJ2-1 and V is TRBV7-6, with 8 bases aligning to TRBD1. The germline V gene encodes CDR1 SGHVS and CDR2 FNYEAQ. This CDR3 comprises 15 residues. The CDR3 coding sequence is TGTGCCAGCGGCCAGGGGACAGGTCCCTACAAAGAGCAGTTCTTC. This sequence encodes CASGQGTGPYKEQFF.

This clonotype was recorded a few times. This chain links TRBV12-3 or TRBV12-4 with TRBJ2-5; 7 bases are shared with TRBD1. The end of the DNA aligns better with TRBJ2-1, so the J call may be wrong. This CDR3 has 14 amino acids. This chain's CDR3 is CASSLRDSSPEQFF. The CDR3 coding sequence is TGTGCCAGCAGTTTAAGGGACAGTAGCCCCGAGCAGTTCTTC.

The genes are TRBV7-8 and TRBJ1-4; D is undetermined. Germline-derived CDR1 and CDR2 are SGHVS and FQNEAQ. CDR3 length: 13 residues. The V gene lost 5 bases and the J gene lost 12 bases, with 16 bases spanning the gap. CDR3 amino acids: CASSPGGEGELFF. CDR3 in DNA: TGTGCCAGCAGCCCGGGTGGGGAAGGTGAACTGTTTTTT.